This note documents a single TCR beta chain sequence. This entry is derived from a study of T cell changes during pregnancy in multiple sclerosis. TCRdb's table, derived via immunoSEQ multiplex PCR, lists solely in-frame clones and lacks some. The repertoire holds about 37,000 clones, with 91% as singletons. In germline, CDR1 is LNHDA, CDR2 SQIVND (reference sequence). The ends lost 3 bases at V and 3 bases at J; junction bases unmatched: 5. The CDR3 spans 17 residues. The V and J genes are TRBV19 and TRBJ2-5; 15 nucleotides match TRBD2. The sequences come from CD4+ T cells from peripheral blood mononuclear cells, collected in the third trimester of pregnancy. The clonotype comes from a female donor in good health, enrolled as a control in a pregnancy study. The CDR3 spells CASSIQRTSGREETQYF. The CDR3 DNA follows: TGTGCCAGTAGTATTCAACGGACTAGCGGGAGGGAAGAGACCCAGTACTTC.